The 28 T cell receptor beta chains below all came from one sample that was sequenced in a study of PD-1 blockade in classical Hodgkin lymphoma. Generated by immunoSEQ multiplex PCR, the TCRdb table keeps only in-frame clones and is missing some. Here the sample spans about 16,000 clones, 85% being singletons. Every one of the patients relapsed after autologous stem cell transplantation (brentuximab vedotin exposure was variable). Using magnetic negative selection, the CD4+ T cells were separated out of thawed PBMCs. Sequencing was performed on CD4+ T cells from blood, taken at baseline. Every receptor here comes from a human donor with classical Hodgkin lymphoma.

The chain employs TRBV7-3 and TRBJ1-1; D unresolved. The CDR3 covers 13 residues. From germline, CDR1 is SGHTA and CDR2 FQGTGA. Trimming stripped 1 base from V and 7 bases from J, with 10 bases between. The CDR3 spells CASSLMHGLEAFF. The DNA for the CDR3 is TGTGCCAGCAGCTTAATGCATGGGCTTGAAGCTTTCTTT.

The chain carries TRBV6-4 and TRBJ1-1; D remains unclear. This CDR3 is 11 amino acids long. Trimming left V 7 bases short and J 8 bases short, with 11 bases between. Per the germline V gene, CDR1 is MRHNA and CDR2 is SNTAGT. CDR3 coding DNA: TGTGCCAGCAAGTCGGGAGGGGAAGCTTTCTTT. Protein: CASKSGGEAFF.

The V call is TRBV4-1, the J call TRBJ2-3; D might be TRBD1 or TRBD2, each matching 6 bases. Germline lookup yields CDR1 MGHRA and CDR2 YSYEKL. The CDR3 spans 16 residues. Deletions cut 0 bases from V and 3 bases from J, with 13 bases between. The CDR3 DNA follows: TGCGCCAGCAGCCAAGATAGGGGGACTCCAACAGATACGCAGTATTTT. Translated: CASSQDRGTPTDTQYF.

The genes are TRBV28 and TRBJ2-7; D might be TRBD1 (6 bases). V lost 3 bases, J lost 1 base, and 16 bases lay in between. The CDR3 contains 16 residues. Looked up from germline, CDR1 is MDHEN and CDR2 is SYDVKM. The CDR3 sequence is CASSFPRTVFSYEQYF. Here the CDR3 DNA reads TGTGCCAGCAGTTTCCCCCGGACAGTCTTTTCCTACGAGCAGTACTTC.

The chain links TRBV9 to TRBJ2-5, with TRBD2 identical over 9 bases. The CDR3 consists of 16 residues. Germline V gene data show CDR1 as SGDLS and CDR2 as YYNGEE. The V gene end was trimmed by 0 bases and the J gene end by 4 bases; junction bases not matched to a gene: 7. The CDR3 is CASSVVGSGGLETQYF. As DNA, the CDR3 is TGTGCCAGCAGCGTAGTAGGTAGCGGGGGCCTAGAGACCCAGTACTTC.

The CDR3 protein is CASSLALDPKNIQYF. In DNA, the CDR3 is TGTGCCAGCAGCTTAGCTCTGGATCCAAAAAACATTCAGTACTTC. This chain links TRBV7-9 with TRBJ2-4; no firm D call. CDR3 size: 15 residues. Deletions cut 0 bases from V and 4 bases from J, with 10 bases between. Looked up from germline, CDR1 is SEHNR and CDR2 is FQNEAQ (reference sequence).

In its sample, this clone was seen a few times. The chain combines TRBV5-1 with TRBJ1-5; 7 bases line up with TRBD1. With V trimmed by 4 bases and J by 3 bases, 4 bases remained unmatched. This CDR3 is built from 14 residues. Per the germline V gene, CDR1 is SGHRS and CDR2 is YFSETQ. The CDR3 protein is CASSPGQINQPQHF. Written as DNA, the CDR3 is TGCGCCAGCAGCCCGGGACAGATCAATCAGCCCCAGCATTTT.

This clone was recorded only once. The rearrangement uses TRBV11-3 and TRBJ2-5; 7 bases match TRBD2. V was clipped by 0 bases and J by 1 base; unmatched bases: 5. The CDR3 length is 16 residues. In germline, CDR1 is SGHNT, CDR2 YENEEA. The DNA of the CDR3 is TGTGCCAGCAGCTTAGATGGGGGGGACCCCCAAGAGACCCAGTACTTC. Translated, it gives CASSLDGGDPQETQYF.

V usage is TRBV19 and J usage is TRBJ1-6; D is unclear. Deletions cut 3 bases from V and 2 bases from J, with 8 bases between. Germline-derived CDR1 and CDR2 are LNHDA and SQIVND (reference sequence). This CDR3 has 15 residues. Here the CDR3 DNA reads TGTGCCAGTAGTATGGGGTCGACCTATAATTCACCCCTCCACTTT. Encoded protein: CASSMGSTYNSPLHF.

The rearrangement uses TRBV4-1 and TRBJ2-6; TRBD1 is a possible D gene (5 bases). The CDR3 runs to 18 residues. Germline values: CDR1 MGHRA, CDR2 YSYEKL. V was shortened by 0 bases and J by 0 bases, with 12 bases between the two germline ends. The CDR3 DNA follows: TGCGCCAGCAGCCAAGAGGCGGCAGGGTTCTCTGGGGCCAACGTCCTGACTTTC. Its protein product is CASSQEAAGFSGANVLTF.

The rearrangement joins TRBV5-4 to TRBJ2-7; either TRBD1 or TRBD2 may supply D (5 bases each). Looked up from germline, CDR1 is SGHNT and CDR2 is YYREEE (reference sequence). Deletions cut 0 bases from V and 2 bases from J, with 12 bases between. The CDR3 has 15 amino acids. The CDR3 DNA sequence: TGTGCCAGCAGCTTGGGGGGCGGACTGGCCTACGAGCAGTACTTC. Protein product: CASSLGGGLAYEQYF. Full variable domain (outside the CDR3, taken from reference TRBV5-4 and TRBJ2-7): ETGVTQSPTHLIKTRGQQVTLRCSSQSGHNTVSWYQQALGQGPQFIFQYYREEENGRGNFPPRFSGLQFPNYSSELNVNALELDDSALYLCASSLGGGLAYEQYFGPGTRLTVT.

A word on this clone: The junction departs from the called germline gene at one end, perhaps through a read error. The chain is built from TRBV6-1 and TRBJ2-7; TRBD2 matches 14 bases. Germline CDR1 and CDR2: MNHNS and SASEGT. The CDR3 totals 18 residues. CDR3 loop: CAISETSGRAFRSYEQYF. As DNA, the CDR3 is TGTGCCATCAGTGAGACTAGCGGGAGGGCCTTTCGGTCCTACGAGCAGTACTTC.

This clone has just a few counts. The rearrangement joins TRBV27 to TRBJ1-2, with a weak D call TRBD1 (6 bases). This CDR3 is 12 amino acids long. Germline V gene lookup returns CDR1 MNHEY and CDR2 SMNVEV (reference sequence). The V end lost 3 bases, the J end lost 6 bases, and 8 bases lay between the germline ends. CDR3 in amino acids: CASSLRGNGYTF. Here the CDR3 DNA reads TGTGCCAGCAGTTTGAGGGGGAATGGCTACACCTTC.

This clone showed up just once. V gene TRBV7-3 combines with J gene TRBJ2-1; D is undetermined. Germline CDR1 and CDR2: SGHTA and FQGTGA. The CDR3 is 15 amino acids. V lost 2 bases and J lost 5, with 13 bases in between. Here the CDR3 DNA reads TGTGCCAGCAGCTTAGGAGCTGGTGGGAACAATGAGCAGTTCTTC. It translates to CASSLGAGGNNEQFF.

This chain uses TRBV28 with TRBJ1-1, with D unresolved. V shed 5 bases and J shed 0 bases, with 16 bases lying between them. This CDR3 comprises 16 residues. The germline V gene has CDR1 MDHEN and CDR2 SYDVKM. The CDR3 loop is CASSHGGYRMNTEAFF. The CDR3 DNA reads TGTGCCAGCAGTCATGGCGGGTATCGGATGAACACTGAAGCTTTCTTT.

This chain uses TRBV28 with TRBJ1-2, with TRBD1 as a possible D gene (6 bases). Trimming cost V 5 bases and J 7 bases, with 14 bases left between them. Germline V gives CDR1 MDHEN, CDR2 SYDVKM. CDR3 size: 13 residues. The CDR3 sequence: CASSEEGGGGYTF. The CDR3 region has the DNA TGTGCCAGCAGTGAGGAGGGGGGCGGTGGCTACACCTTC.

This chain connects TRBV5-1 to TRBJ2-3, with D perhaps given as TRBD1 or TRBD2 (5 bases each). The V and J ends lost 4 bases and 8 bases respectively, with 23 bases between them. Germline V CDR1 and CDR2: SGHRS, YFSETQ. The length of the CDR3 is 16 residues. CDR3 protein: CASSAGGRSGTGTQYF. CDR3 bases: TGCGCCAGCAGCGCGGGTGGGAGATCCGGGACGGGTACGCAGTATTTT.

The genes are TRBV7-2 and TRBJ2-1; D is perhaps TRBD2 (5 bases). Trimming shortened V by 5 bases and J by 0 bases, and 8 bases separated the two germline ends. The CDR3 consists of 14 residues. CDR1 and CDR2 from the germline V gene are SGHTA and FQGNSA. This CDR3 reads CASSPGSSYNEQFF. DNA of the CDR3: TGTGCCAGCAGCCCGGGAAGCTCCTACAATGAGCAGTTCTTC.

The rearrangement links TRBV29-1 to TRBJ2-5, with TRBD1 as a possible D gene (5 bases). V was clipped by 5 bases and J by 9 bases, with 19 bases between them. This CDR3 has 13 residues. Germline loops: CDR1 SQVTM, CDR2 ANQGSEA. The CDR3 region has the DNA TGCAGCGTTACCCAATCAGGGTTCGTCTCCCAGTACTTC. As protein: CSVTQSGFVSQYF. The entire variable domain, with the rest obtained from reference TRBV29-1 and TRBJ2-5, is as follows: SAVISQKPSRDICQRGTSLTIQCQVDSQVTMMFWYRQQPGQSLTLIATANQGSEATYESGFVIDKFPISRPNLTFSTLTVSNMSPEDSSIYLCSVTQSGFVSQYFGPGTRLLVL.

The chain employs TRBV18 and TRBJ1-2, with D hard to call. The CDR3 runs 15 residues. Trimming removed 3 bases from V and 0 bases from J, with 11 bases in between. The germline gives CDR1 KGHSH, CDR2 LQKENI. CDR3 sequence reads: CASSPETETNYGYTF. In DNA, the CDR3 is TGTGCCAGCTCACCTGAGACCGAAACTAACTATGGCTACACCTTC.

The V call is TRBV18, the J call TRBJ1-2; 10 bases agree with TRBD1. Germline V gene data show CDR1 as KGHSH and CDR2 as LQKENI. J gave up 7 bases and V 0 bases, and 5 bases lay outside the gene matches. The CDR3 runs to 15 residues. Written as DNA, the CDR3 is TGTGCCAGCTCACCACCAGGACAGGGGGTTGGTGGCTACACCTTC. This sequence encodes CASSPPGQGVGGYTF.

V gene TRBV11-2 combines with J gene TRBJ2-7, with TRBD2 identical over 13 bases. CDR1 is SGHAT, CDR2 FQNNGV, per germline. J was trimmed by 2 bases and V by 4 bases; bases with no gene match: 2. CDR3 length: 15 residues. The CDR3 bases are TGTGCCAGCAGCTATACTAGCGGGAGGGCCTACGAGCAGTACTTC. Translation gives CASSYTSGRAYEQYF.

The V and J genes are TRBV9 and TRBJ2-2; TRBD1 is a possible D gene (5 bases). Germline V gene sequence: CDR1 SGDLS, CDR2 YYNGEE. Trimming left V 5 bases short and J 8 bases short, with 16 bases between. The CDR3 consists of 14 residues. The CDR3 DNA follows: TGTGCCAGCAGTGTCCGCCCAGGGTCTGGGGAGCTGTTTTTT. Protein: CASSVRPGSGELFF.

The rearrangement links TRBV2 to TRBJ1-1; 8 bases map to TRBD1. CDR1 SNHLY and CDR2 FYNNEI come from the germline V gene. This CDR3 is 14 amino acids long. The V segment lost 5 bases and the J segment 4 bases; nucleotides outside the gene matches: 6. CDR3 sequence (DNA): TGTGCCAGCAGTTCGACAGGGGTGGGCACTGAAGCTTTCTTT. As protein: CASSSTGVGTEAFF. The variable domain in full, completed from reference TRBV2 and TRBJ1-1, reads EPEVTQTPSHQVTQMGQEVILRCVPISNHLYFYWYRQILGQKVEFLVSFYNNEISEKSEIFDDQFSVERPDGSNFTLKIRSTKLEDSAMYFCASSSTGVGTEAFFGQGTRLTVV.

This rearrangement joins TRBV7-3 to TRBJ2-3, with D maybe TRBD2 (6 bases). From germline, CDR1 is SGHTA and CDR2 FQGTGA. CDR3 length equals 15 residues. Trimming removed 1 base from V and 7 bases from J, with 15 bases in between. The CDR3 region is CASSLSYSGANTQYF. The DNA of the CDR3 is TGTGCCAGCAGCTTAAGTTATAGCGGTGCAAATACGCAGTATTTT.

CDR3 amino acids: CASSPGEGFYEQYF. CDR3 nucleotide sequence: TGTGCCAGCAGCCCCGGGGAAGGGTTCTACGAGCAGTACTTC. The rearrangement joins TRBV11-3 to TRBJ2-7, with TRBD2 as a possible D gene (5 bases). V was trimmed by 5 bases and J by 3 bases, leaving 14 bases between them. Germline V gene data show CDR1 as SGHNT and CDR2 as YENEEA. This CDR3 is built from 14 residues.

The chain has TRBV25-1 and TRBJ1-4; 8 bases are a match to TRBD1. V was clipped by 10 bases and J by 5 bases; unmatched bases: 6. Germline V gene sequence: CDR1 MGHDK, CDR2 SYGVNS. This CDR3 is 13 amino acids long. DNA for the CDR3: TGTGCCACCCGAACAGGGGGGAATGAAAAACTGTTTTTT. This encodes CATRTGGNEKLFF.

The chain links TRBV28 to TRBJ1-2, with D hard to call. Germline V CDR1 and CDR2: MDHEN, SYDVKM. The V gene lost 3 bases and the J gene lost 3 bases, with 5 bases spanning the gap. This CDR3 comprises 12 residues. In DNA form, the CDR3 reads TGTGCCAGCAGTTTCCCTCACTATGGCTACACCTTC. This codes for CASSFPHYGYTF.